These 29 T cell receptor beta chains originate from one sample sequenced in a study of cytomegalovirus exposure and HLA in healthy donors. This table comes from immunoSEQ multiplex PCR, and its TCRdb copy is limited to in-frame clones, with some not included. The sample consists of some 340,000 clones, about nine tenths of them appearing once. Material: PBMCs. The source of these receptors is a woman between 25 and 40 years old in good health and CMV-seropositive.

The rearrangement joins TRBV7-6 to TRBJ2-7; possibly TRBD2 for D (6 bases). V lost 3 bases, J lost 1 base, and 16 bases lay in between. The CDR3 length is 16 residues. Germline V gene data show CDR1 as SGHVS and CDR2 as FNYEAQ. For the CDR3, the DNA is TGTGCCAGCAGCTTTGGGTTTGACGGGGGATCCTACGAGCAGTACTTC. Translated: CASSFGFDGGSYEQYF.

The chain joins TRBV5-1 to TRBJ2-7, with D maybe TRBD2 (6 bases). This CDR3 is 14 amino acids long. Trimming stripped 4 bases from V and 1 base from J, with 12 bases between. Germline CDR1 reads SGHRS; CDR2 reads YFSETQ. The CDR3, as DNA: TGCGCCAGCAGCGCCGCGGGACTTTCCTACGAGCAGTACTTC. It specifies CASSAAGLSYEQYF. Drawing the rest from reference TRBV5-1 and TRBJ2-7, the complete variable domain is KAGVTQTPRYLIKTRGQQVTLSCSPISGHRSVSWYQQTPGQGLQFLFEYFSETQRNKGNFPGRFSGRQFSNSRSEMNVSTLELGDSALYLCASSAAGLSYEQYFGPGTRLTVT.

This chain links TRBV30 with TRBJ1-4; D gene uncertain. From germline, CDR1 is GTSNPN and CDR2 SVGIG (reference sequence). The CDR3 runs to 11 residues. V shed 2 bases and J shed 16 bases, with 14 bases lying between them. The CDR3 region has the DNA TGTGCCTGGAGTTCCGCAACCCACGCGTTTTTT. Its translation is CAWSSATHAFF.

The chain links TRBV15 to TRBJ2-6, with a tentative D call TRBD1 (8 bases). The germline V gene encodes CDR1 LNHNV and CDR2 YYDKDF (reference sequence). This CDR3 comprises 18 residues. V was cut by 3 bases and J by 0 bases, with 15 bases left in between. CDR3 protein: CATSRGGTGNSGANVLTF. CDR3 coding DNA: TGTGCCACCAGCAGGGGGGGGACAGGTAACTCTGGGGCCAACGTCCTGACTTTC. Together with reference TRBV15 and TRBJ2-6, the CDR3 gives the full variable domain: DAMVIQNPRYQVTQFGKPVTLSCSQTLNHNVMYWYQQKSSQAPKLLFHYYDKDFNNEADTPDNFQSRRPNTSFCFLDIRSPGLGDTAMYLCATSRGGTGNSGANVLTFGAGSRLTVL.

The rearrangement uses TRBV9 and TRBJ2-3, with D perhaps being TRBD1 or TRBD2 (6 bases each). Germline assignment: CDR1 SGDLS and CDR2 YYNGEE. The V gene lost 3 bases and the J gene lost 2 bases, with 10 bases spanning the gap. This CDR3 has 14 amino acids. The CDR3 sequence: CASSGGASTDTQYF. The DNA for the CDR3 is TGTGCCAGCAGCGGGGGGGCCTCCACAGATACGCAGTATTTT.

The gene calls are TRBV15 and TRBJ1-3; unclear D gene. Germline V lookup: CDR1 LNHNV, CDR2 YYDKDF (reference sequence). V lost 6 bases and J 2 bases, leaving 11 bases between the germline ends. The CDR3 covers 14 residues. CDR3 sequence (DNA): TGTGCCACCAGTCCCTCGGGGACTGGAAACACCATATATTTT. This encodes CATSPSGTGNTIYF.

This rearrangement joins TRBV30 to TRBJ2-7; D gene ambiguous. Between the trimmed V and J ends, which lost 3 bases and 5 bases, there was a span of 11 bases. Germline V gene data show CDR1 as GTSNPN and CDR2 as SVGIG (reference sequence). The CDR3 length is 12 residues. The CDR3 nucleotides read TGTGCCTGGAGACCGCCCGGCCACGAGCAGTACTTC. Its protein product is CAWRPPGHEQYF.

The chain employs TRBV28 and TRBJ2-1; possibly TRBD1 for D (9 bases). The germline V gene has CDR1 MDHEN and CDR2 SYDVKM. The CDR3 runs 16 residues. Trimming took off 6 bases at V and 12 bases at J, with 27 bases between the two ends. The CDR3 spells CASRAPGTGTSNPQFF. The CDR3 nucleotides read TGTGCCAGCAGAGCCCCCGGGACAGGGACTAGTAATCCGCAGTTCTTC.

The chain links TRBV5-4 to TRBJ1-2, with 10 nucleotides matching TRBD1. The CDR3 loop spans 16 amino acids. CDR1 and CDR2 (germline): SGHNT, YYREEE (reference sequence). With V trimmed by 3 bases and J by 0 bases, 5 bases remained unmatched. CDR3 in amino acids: CASSSGTGASNYGYTF. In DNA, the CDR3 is TGTGCCAGCAGCTCCGGGACAGGGGCTTCTAACTATGGCTACACCTTC. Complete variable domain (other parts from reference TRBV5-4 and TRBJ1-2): ETGVTQSPTHLIKTRGQQVTLRCSSQSGHNTVSWYQQALGQGPQFIFQYYREEENGRGNFPPRFSGLQFPNYSSELNVNALELDDSALYLCASSSGTGASNYGYTFGSGTRLTVV.

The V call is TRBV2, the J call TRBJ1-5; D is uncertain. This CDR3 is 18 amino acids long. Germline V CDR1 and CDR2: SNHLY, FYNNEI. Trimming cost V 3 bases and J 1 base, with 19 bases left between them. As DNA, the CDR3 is TGTGCCAGCAGTGATCGTGGGCAGTTCTTACAAAGCAATCAGCCCCAGCATTTT. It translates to CASSDRGQFLQSNQPQHF.

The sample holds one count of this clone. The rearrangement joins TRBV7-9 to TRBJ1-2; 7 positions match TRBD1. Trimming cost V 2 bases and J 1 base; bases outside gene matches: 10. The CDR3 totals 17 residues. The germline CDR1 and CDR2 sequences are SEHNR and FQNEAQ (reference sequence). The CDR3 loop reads CASSLPGTATLNYGYTF. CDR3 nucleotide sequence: TGTGCCAGCAGCTTACCCGGGACAGCGACCCTTAACTATGGCTACACCTTC.

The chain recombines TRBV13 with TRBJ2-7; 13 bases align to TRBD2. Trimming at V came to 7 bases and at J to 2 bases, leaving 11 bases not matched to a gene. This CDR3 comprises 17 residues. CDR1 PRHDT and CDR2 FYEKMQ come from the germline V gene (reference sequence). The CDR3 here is CASILSGLAGATYEQYF. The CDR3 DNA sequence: TGTGCCAGCATCCTTTCTGGACTAGCGGGGGCGACCTACGAGCAGTACTTC.

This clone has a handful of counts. CDR3 nucleotides: TGTGCCAGCAGCCAAGTGACAGGCGATTATAATTCACCCCTCCACTTT. It specifies CASSQVTGDYNSPLHF. This chain connects TRBV4-2 to TRBJ1-6, with D possibly TRBD1 on 6 matching bases. CDR1 is LGHNA and CDR2 is YNFKEQ in the germline V gene. The V end was cut by 1 base, the J end by 4 bases, with 11 bases between. The CDR3 runs 16 residues.

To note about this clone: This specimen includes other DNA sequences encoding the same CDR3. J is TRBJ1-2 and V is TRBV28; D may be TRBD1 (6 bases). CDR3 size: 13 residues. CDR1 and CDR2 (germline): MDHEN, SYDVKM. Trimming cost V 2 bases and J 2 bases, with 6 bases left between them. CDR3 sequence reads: CASSLQGNYGYTF. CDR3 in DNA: TGTGCCAGCAGTTTACAGGGGAACTATGGCTACACCTTC.

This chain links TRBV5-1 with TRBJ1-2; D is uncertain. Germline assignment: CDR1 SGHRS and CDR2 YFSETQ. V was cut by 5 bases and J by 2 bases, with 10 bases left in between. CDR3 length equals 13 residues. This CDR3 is CASRESPNYGYTF. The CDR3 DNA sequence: TGCGCCAGCAGAGAGTCCCCCAACTATGGCTACACCTTC. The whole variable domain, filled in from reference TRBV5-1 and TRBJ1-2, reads KAGVTQTPRYLIKTRGQQVTLSCSPISGHRSVSWYQQTPGQGLQFLFEYFSETQRNKGNFPGRFSGRQFSNSRSEMNVSTLELGDSALYLCASRESPNYGYTFGSGTRLTVV.

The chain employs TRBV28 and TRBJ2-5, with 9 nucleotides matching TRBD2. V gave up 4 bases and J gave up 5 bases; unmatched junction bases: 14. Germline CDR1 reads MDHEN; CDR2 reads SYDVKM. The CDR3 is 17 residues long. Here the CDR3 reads CASSSPTSGRKVETQYF. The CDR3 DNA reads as TGTGCCAGCAGTTCCCCGACTAGCGGAAGGAAGGTTGAGACCCAGTACTTC. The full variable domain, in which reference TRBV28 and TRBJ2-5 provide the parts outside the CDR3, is DVKVTQSSRYLVKRTGEKVFLECVQDMDHENMFWYRQDPGLGLRLIYFSYDVKMKEKGDIPEGYSVSREKKERFSLILESASTNQTSMYLCASSSPTSGRKVETQYFGPGTRLLVL.

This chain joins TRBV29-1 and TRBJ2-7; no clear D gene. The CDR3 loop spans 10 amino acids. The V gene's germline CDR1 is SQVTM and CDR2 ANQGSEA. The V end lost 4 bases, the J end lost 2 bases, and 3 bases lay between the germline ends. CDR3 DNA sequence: TGCAGCGTTGGGACCTACGAGCAGTACTTC. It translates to CSVGTYEQYF.

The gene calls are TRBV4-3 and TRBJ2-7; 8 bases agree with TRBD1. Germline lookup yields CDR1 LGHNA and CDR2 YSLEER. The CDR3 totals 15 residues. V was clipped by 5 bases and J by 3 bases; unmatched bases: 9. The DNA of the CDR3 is TGCGCCAGCAGCGAGCAGGGGGCCCCAAACTACGAGCAGTACTTC. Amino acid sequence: CASSEQGAPNYEQYF.

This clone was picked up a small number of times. CDR3 amino acids: CASSLIGQGHTEAFF. The CDR3 DNA reads as TGTGCCAGCAGCTTAATCGGACAGGGGCACACTGAAGCTTTCTTT. The V call is TRBV7-2, the J call TRBJ1-1, with 9 bases fitting TRBD1. Germline-derived CDR1 and CDR2 are SGHTA and FQGNSA. The CDR3 covers 15 residues. V lost 2 bases, J lost 3 bases, and 4 bases stayed unmatched.

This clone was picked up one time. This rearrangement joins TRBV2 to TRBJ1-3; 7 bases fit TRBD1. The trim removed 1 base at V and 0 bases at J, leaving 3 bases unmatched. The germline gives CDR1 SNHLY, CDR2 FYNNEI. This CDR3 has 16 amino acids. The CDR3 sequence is CASSEVRGLSGNTIYF. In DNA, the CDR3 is TGTGCCAGCAGTGAAGTTAGGGGGCTCTCTGGAAACACCATATATTTT.

In DNA, the CDR3 is TGTGCCAGCAGTGAAGCTATGCCACCGGGCTACGAGCAGTACTTC. Translated: CASSEAMPPGYEQYF. The chain employs TRBV6-1 and TRBJ2-7; D ambiguous. The CDR3 sequence is 15 residues long. The germline V and J ends were trimmed by 0 bases and 3 bases, with 12 bases remaining between them. CDR1 is MNHNS and CDR2 is SASEGT in the germline V gene.

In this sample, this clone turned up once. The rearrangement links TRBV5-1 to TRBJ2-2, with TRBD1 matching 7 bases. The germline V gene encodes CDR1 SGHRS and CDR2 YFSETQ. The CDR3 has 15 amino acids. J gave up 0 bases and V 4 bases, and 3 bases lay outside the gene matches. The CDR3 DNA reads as TGCGCCAGCAGCACGGACAGGCCGAACACCGGGGAGCTGTTTTTT. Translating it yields CASSTDRPNTGELFF.

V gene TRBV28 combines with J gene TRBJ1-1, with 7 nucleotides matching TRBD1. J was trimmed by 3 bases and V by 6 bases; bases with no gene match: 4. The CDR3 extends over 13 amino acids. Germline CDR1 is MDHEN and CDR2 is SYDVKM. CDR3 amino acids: CASRSGGHTEAFF. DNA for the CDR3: TGTGCCAGCAGATCAGGGGGGCACACTGAAGCTTTCTTT.

For the CDR3, the DNA is TGTGCCAGCAGCTTAGTAGGATTTGTAATTTGCCGCTACGAGCAGTACTTC. Its translation: CASSLVGFVICRYEQYF. The chain carries TRBV7-6 and TRBJ2-7; no clear D gene. The CDR3 runs to 17 residues. The V end lost 1 base, the J end lost 3 bases, and 19 bases lay between the germline ends. From germline, CDR1 is SGHVS and CDR2 FNYEAQ.

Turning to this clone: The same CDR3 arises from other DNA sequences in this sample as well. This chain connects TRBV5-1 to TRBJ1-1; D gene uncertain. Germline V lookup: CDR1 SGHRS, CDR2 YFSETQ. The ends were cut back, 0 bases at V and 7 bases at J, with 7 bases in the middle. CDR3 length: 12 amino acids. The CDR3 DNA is TGCGCCAGCAGCTTGGTGGGGAATGAAGCTTTCTTT. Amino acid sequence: CASSLVGNEAFF.

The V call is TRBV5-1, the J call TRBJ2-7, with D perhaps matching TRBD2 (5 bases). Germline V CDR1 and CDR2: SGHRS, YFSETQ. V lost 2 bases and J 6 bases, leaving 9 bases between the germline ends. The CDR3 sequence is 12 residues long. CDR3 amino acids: CASSFEGSEQYF. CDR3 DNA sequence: TGCGCCAGCAGCTTCGAGGGAAGCGAGCAGTACTTC.

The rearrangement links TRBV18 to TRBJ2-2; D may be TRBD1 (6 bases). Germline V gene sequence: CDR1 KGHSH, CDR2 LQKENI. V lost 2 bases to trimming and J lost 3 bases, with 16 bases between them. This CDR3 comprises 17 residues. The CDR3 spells CASSPSPLGADTGELFF. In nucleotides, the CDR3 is TGTGCCAGCTCACCATCCCCCTTGGGGGCTGACACCGGGGAGCTGTTTTTT.

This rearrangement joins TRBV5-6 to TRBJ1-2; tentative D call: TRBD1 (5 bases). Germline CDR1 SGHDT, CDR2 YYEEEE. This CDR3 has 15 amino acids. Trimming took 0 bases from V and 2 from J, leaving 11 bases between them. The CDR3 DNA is TGTGCCAGCAGCTTGGCTGGGGGGGAGAACTATGGCTACACCTTC. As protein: CASSLAGGENYGYTF. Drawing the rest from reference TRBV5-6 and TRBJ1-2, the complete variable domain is DAGVTQSPTHLIKTRGQQVTLRCSPKSGHDTVSWYQQALGQGPQFIFQYYEEEERQRGNFPDRFSGHQFPNYSSELNVNALLLGDSALYLCASSLAGGENYGYTFGSGTRLTVV.

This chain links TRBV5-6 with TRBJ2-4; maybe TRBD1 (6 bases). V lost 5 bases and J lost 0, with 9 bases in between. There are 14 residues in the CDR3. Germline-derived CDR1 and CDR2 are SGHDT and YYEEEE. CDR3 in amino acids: CASSRRGAKNIQYF. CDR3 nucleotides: TGTGCCAGCAGTCGCAGGGGAGCCAAAAACATTCAGTACTTC.